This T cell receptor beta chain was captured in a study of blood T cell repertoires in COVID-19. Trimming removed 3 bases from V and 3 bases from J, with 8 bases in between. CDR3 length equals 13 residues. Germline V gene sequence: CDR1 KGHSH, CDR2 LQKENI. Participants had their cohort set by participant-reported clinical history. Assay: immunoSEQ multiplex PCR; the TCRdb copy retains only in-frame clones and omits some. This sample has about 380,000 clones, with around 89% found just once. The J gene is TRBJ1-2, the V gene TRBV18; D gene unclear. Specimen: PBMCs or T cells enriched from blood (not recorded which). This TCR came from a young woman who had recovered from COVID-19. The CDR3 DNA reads TGTGCCAGCTCACCTACGAGTGACTATGGCTACACCTTC. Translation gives CASSPTSDYGYTF.